This passage covers 21 T cell receptor beta chains from one sample sequenced in a study of blood T cell repertoires in COVID-19. The method was immunoSEQ multiplex PCR; TCRdb's version includes in-frame clones alone and lacks a portion of them. The table has about 130,000 clones, about 80% seen once. Sequencing was carried out using PBMCs or T cells enriched from blood (not recorded which). These receptors were collected from a man aged 50 or older who had recovered from COVID-19.

This clone was observed a single time. The V call is TRBV6-2 or TRBV6-3, the J call TRBJ2-1, with 9 bases fitting TRBD1. CDR3 length: 16 residues. Looked up from germline, CDR1 is MNHEY and CDR2 is SVGEGT. J was trimmed by 6 bases and V by 4 bases; bases with no gene match: 10. The CDR3 sequence is CASSSNRGLGVNEQFF. The CDR3 DNA reads as TGTGCCAGCAGTTCGAACAGGGGGCTCGGAGTCAATGAGCAGTTCTTC.

Only a few counts were recorded for this clone. The chain combines TRBV6-4 with TRBJ1-1; no firm D call. Trimming left V 6 bases short and J 2 bases short, with 10 bases between. There are 13 residues in the CDR3. Germline V gives CDR1 MRHNA, CDR2 SNTAGT. The CDR3 nucleotides are TGTGCCAGCAGCCTGCAGGAAAACACTGAAGCTTTCTTT. This translates into CASSLQENTEAFF.

CDR3 in amino acids: CASRRSENMNTEAFF. The CDR3 nucleotides read TGTGCCAGCCGTCGATCGGAGAACATGAACACTGAAGCTTTCTTT. The chain links TRBV6-6 to TRBJ1-1; D not certain. The V end was cut by 8 bases, the J end by 0 bases, with 16 bases between. The germline gives CDR1 MNHNY, CDR2 SVGAGI (reference sequence). The length of the CDR3 is 15 residues.

Within the sample, this clone is medium-sized. This chain uses TRBV7-9 with TRBJ1-4; 8 nucleotides line up with TRBD1. The junction had 10 bases not matched to a gene; V was cut back by 5 bases and J by 8 bases. CDR1 is SEHNR, CDR2 FQNEAQ, per germline (reference sequence). The CDR3 extends over 15 amino acids. CDR3 sequence: CASSTGTGDQEKLFF. The CDR3 DNA follows: TGTGCCAGCAGCACCGGGACAGGTGATCAAGAAAAACTGTTTTTT.

The chain employs TRBV30 and TRBJ1-6; D not certain. The V and J ends lost 3 bases and 13 bases respectively, with 13 bases between them. Germline CDR1 reads GTSNPN; CDR2 reads SVGIG (reference sequence). This CDR3 contains 12 residues. The CDR3 reads CAWSTAAQPLHF. The DNA for the CDR3 is TGTGCCTGGAGCACAGCGGCACAGCCCCTCCACTTT.

V usage is TRBV4-3 and J usage is TRBJ2-6; 9 nucleotides line up with TRBD1. After removal of 1 base from V and 0 bases from J, the junction contained 4 bases not matched to a gene. The CDR3 extends over 18 amino acids. The V gene's germline CDR1 is LGHNA and CDR2 YSLEER. The CDR3 protein is CASSQVTGGFSGANVLTF. In nucleotides, the CDR3 is TGCGCCAGCAGCCAAGTCACAGGGGGCTTCTCTGGGGCCAACGTCCTGACTTTC.

The V call is TRBV4-3, the J call TRBJ2-2, with a weak D call TRBD1 (5 bases). The length of the CDR3 is 15 residues. Between the trimmed V and J ends, which lost 4 bases and 0 bases, there was a span of 9 bases. Germline CDR1 is LGHNA and CDR2 is YSLEER. CDR3 region: CASSRGYPNTGELFF. Written as DNA, the CDR3 is TGCGCCAGCAGCCGGGGCTACCCGAACACCGGGGAGCTGTTTTTT.

The sample holds a few counts of this clone. The rearrangement joins TRBV24-1 to TRBJ1-1; D uncertain. Germline CDR1 KGHDR, CDR2 SFDVKD. V dropped 10 bases and J dropped 0 bases, with 20 bases sitting between them. The CDR3 runs 16 residues. The CDR3 DNA is TGTGCCACAAGCCCGGGATCAATTTACGTGAACACTGAAGCTTTCTTT. Residues: CATSPGSIYVNTEAFF.

This rearrangement joins TRBV7-9 to TRBJ2-1, with unresolved D. V gave up 2 bases and J gave up 9 bases, with 11 bases separating them. The germline CDR1 and CDR2 sequences are SEHNR and FQNEAQ (reference sequence). This CDR3 has 13 residues. The CDR3 nucleotides are TGTGCCAGCAGCTTAACAGAGTTGGCTGAGCAGTTCTTC. This codes for CASSLTELAEQFF.

The genes are TRBV20-1 and TRBJ2-1, with a weak D call TRBD1 (6 bases). The germline gives CDR1 DFQATT, CDR2 SNEGSKA (reference sequence). CDR3 size: 11 residues. V dropped 6 bases and J dropped 7 bases, with 10 bases sitting between them. The CDR3, as DNA: TGCAGTGCAATTGGGACAAATGAGCAGTTCTTC. It specifies CSAIGTNEQFF.

The chain is built from TRBV6-5 and TRBJ2-1; D is possibly TRBD2 (6 bases). From germline, CDR1 is MNHEY and CDR2 SVGAGI. The CDR3 is 13 residues long. V lost 6 bases to trimming and J lost 9 bases, with 15 bases between them. CDR3 residues: CASSPVGGGEQFF. CDR3 nucleotide sequence: TGTGCCAGCAGCCCCGTGGGGGGTGGTGAGCAGTTCTTC.

The chain joins TRBV12-3 or TRBV12-4 to TRBJ1-1; maybe TRBD1 (6 bases). The CDR3 sequence is 11 residues long. Trimming cost V 5 bases and J 10 bases, with 11 bases left between them. CDR3 protein: CASSPGTRAFF. The DNA of the CDR3 is TGTGCCAGCAGTCCCGGGACAAGAGCTTTCTTT.

The chain's CDR3 is CASSLVPSGASQFF. CDR3 sequence (DNA): TGTGCCAGCAGCTTAGTCCCTAGCGGGGCCTCGCAGTTCTTC. This chain links TRBV7-9 with TRBJ2-1, with 9 bases matching TRBD2. The CDR3 contains 14 residues. Germline assignment: CDR1 SEHNR and CDR2 FQNEAQ (reference sequence). Trimming took 1 base from V and 12 from J; bases not matched to a gene: 7.

The CDR3 spells CAISDMGRHEQYF. The CDR3 nucleotides are TGTGCCATCAGTGACATGGGGAGGCACGAGCAGTACTTC. This chain connects TRBV10-3 to TRBJ2-7, with D tentatively TRBD2 (6 bases). This CDR3 has 13 residues. V was cut by 3 bases and J by 5 bases, with 11 bases left in between. The V gene's germline CDR1 is ENHRY and CDR2 SYGVKD.

This clone was picked up a small number of times. The rearrangement uses TRBV5-8 and TRBJ1-2; no clear D. CDR3 size: 12 residues. Trimming removed 5 bases at V and 6 bases at J, with 11 bases between. Germline assignment: CDR1 SGHTS and CDR2 YDEGEE. This CDR3 reads CASRAGVHGYTF. CDR3 DNA: TGTGCCAGCAGGGCCGGAGTCCATGGCTACACCTTC.

The rearrangement uses TRBV7-2 and TRBJ2-5, with TRBD2 as a possible D gene (6 bases). This CDR3 contains 15 residues. Germline V gene sequence: CDR1 SGHTA, CDR2 FQGNSA. V lost 1 base and J lost 2, with 11 bases in between. The CDR3 DNA follows: TGTGCCAGCAGCTTAGTGGCGGGGCTGCAAGAGACCCAGTACTTC. Residues: CASSLVAGLQETQYF.

This clone was detected only a few times. The rearrangement links TRBV4-1 to TRBJ1-5; D perhaps matches TRBD1 (6 bases). Germline lookup yields CDR1 MGHRA and CDR2 YSYEKL. The ends were cut back, 0 bases at V and 1 base at J, with 7 bases in the middle. The CDR3 is made up of 15 amino acids. The chain's CDR3 is CASSQDRGSNQPQHF. CDR3 in DNA: TGCGCCAGCAGCCAAGACAGGGGAAGCAATCAGCCCCAGCATTTT.

This clone was seen a few times. The chain joins TRBV2 to TRBJ1-2; D is unresolved. The CDR3 is 12 residues long. From germline, CDR1 is SNHLY and CDR2 FYNNEI. V dropped 6 bases and J dropped 4 bases, with 9 bases sitting between them. The CDR3 is CASSETVYGYTF. The CDR3 DNA follows: TGTGCCAGCAGCGAAACTGTCTATGGCTACACCTTC.

The CDR3: CASSEPVGAGGYTF. CDR3 DNA sequence: TGTGCCAGCAGTGAGCCCGTGGGGGCAGGGGGCTACACCTTC. The chain links TRBV25-1 to TRBJ1-2, with TRBD1 as a possible D gene (6 bases). The CDR3 runs to 14 residues. Germline V gene sequence: CDR1 MGHDK, CDR2 SYGVNS. The germline V and J ends were trimmed by 3 bases and 8 bases, with 16 bases remaining between them.

V gene TRBV6-2 or TRBV6-3 combines with J gene TRBJ1-5; a weak D match, TRBD1 (6 bases). V was shortened by 2 bases and J by 5 bases, with 16 bases between the two germline ends. CDR1 and CDR2 (germline): MNHEY, SVGEGT. The CDR3 has 16 residues. Here the CDR3 reads CASSYLDKGGYQPQHF. The DNA for the CDR3 is TGTGCCAGCAGTTACCTGGACAAAGGGGGTTATCAGCCCCAGCATTTT.

This CDR3 reads CASSLGLEGEQYF. CDR3 in DNA: TGCGCCAGCAGCTTGGGACTAGAAGGCGAGCAGTACTTC. The chain links TRBV5-1 to TRBJ2-7; possibly TRBD2 for D (6 bases). V was pared by 0 bases and J by 6 bases, with 10 bases between. This CDR3 spans 13 amino acids. Germline V gene sequence: CDR1 SGHRS, CDR2 YFSETQ.